This paragraph reports one T cell receptor (beta chain). Its antigen is not known. This record comes from a study of long-term antiretroviral therapy in people with HIV. Running of the v3.0 immunoSEQ assay took place at survey level. The protocol was immunoSEQ multiplex PCR, while the TCRdb copy is restricted to in-frame clones and leaves out a portion. The table records about 39,000 clones, 70% to 90% of them present only once. The germline V and J ends were trimmed by 7 bases and 0 bases, with 9 bases remaining between them. Germline V gene sequence: CDR1 MNHNY, CDR2 SVGAGI (reference sequence). CDR3 size: 13 residues. Study findings and constraints: The study found narrower CDR3 length ranges in HIV repertoires than in controls. Clones showing expansion before ART dominated the repertoire at all time points. Diversity remained lower than transplant donor controls, even though it increased after ART.

The input for sequencing was unsorted PBMCs, taken 1.2 years after starting antiretroviral therapy. This sequence originates from a woman aged 45-65 years with HIV. This rearrangement joins TRBV6-6 to TRBJ1-1; D is perhaps TRBD1 (5 bases). The CDR3 DNA is TGTGCCAGCACAGGGCAGATGAACACTGAAGCTTTCTTT. It yields the protein CASTGQMNTEAFF.